This T cell receptor beta chain came from a study of T cells in Graves' hyperthyroidism and ophthalmopathy. Study-level findings and limits: Researchers report that a 13 V-J model separated ophthalmopathy from stable hyperthyroidism. In validation, the model predicted ophthalmopathy. These predictions came a median about 6.5 months before onset.

Hyperthyroidism of Graves' type that showed no ophthalmopathy progression within 18 months was stable. Orbital computed tomography, thyroid ultrasound, serum thyroxine and TRAb, and clinical symptoms together informed the diagnoses. TCR beta CDR3 region amplification was performed from RNA transcripts. Using the HTBI primer set, a first-round RT-PCR was run on the TCR CDR3. TCRdb reprocessed the multiplex PCR reads via MiXCR and lists one record per CDR3 protein. The sample shows about 400,000 distinct CDR3 sequences, about a sixth of them seen only once. This clonotype was seen repeatedly, ten times or more. Its matching antigen is unknown. V gave up 1 base and J gave up 2 bases; unmatched junction bases: 13. The germline V gene has CDR1 DFQATT and CDR2 SNEGSKA (reference sequence). This CDR3 contains 18 residues.

V and J are TRBV20-1 and TRBJ2-7; TRBD1 matches 11 bases. The sequenced sample was blood. The source of this sequence is a woman between 18 and 29 years old with Graves' hyperthyroidism. The CDR3 DNA is TGCAGTGCTAGAGCCCCATGGCCCGGACAGGGGGCAGCCTACGAGCAGTACTTC. This codes for CSARAPWPGQGAAYEQYF.